What follows describes a single TCR beta chain. What it binds is unknown. The J segment lost 1 base and the V segment lost 4 bases, leaving 7 bases of the junction unmatched. The CDR3 length is 16 residues. Germline V gene lookup returns CDR1 SGDLS and CDR2 YYNGEE. This record comes from a study of graft-versus-host responses after intestinal transplantation. Overall study context: Each patient got anti-thymocyte globulin induction, then tacrolimus and steroids for about 3 years. Points from the study as a whole: Peak circulating GvH clone levels tracked with early post-transplant HvG declines. GvH clones detected in recipient marrow included some appearing first in ileum or blood.

Using immunoSEQ multiplex PCR, the repertoire was profiled, and TCRdb retains in-frame clones only, with some absent. The data show around 30,000 clones, 83% seen once. The receptor comes from a human patient who received an intestinal transplant, so some T cells may come from the graft donor. Sequenced material: PBMCs, taken around 29 days after intestinal transplant. The genes are TRBV9 and TRBJ2-7; TRBD2 matches 11 bases. This CDR3 is CASSFGTSGESYEQYF. CDR3 nucleotide sequence: TGTGCCAGCAGCTTTGGGACTAGCGGAGAGTCCTACGAGCAGTACTTC.